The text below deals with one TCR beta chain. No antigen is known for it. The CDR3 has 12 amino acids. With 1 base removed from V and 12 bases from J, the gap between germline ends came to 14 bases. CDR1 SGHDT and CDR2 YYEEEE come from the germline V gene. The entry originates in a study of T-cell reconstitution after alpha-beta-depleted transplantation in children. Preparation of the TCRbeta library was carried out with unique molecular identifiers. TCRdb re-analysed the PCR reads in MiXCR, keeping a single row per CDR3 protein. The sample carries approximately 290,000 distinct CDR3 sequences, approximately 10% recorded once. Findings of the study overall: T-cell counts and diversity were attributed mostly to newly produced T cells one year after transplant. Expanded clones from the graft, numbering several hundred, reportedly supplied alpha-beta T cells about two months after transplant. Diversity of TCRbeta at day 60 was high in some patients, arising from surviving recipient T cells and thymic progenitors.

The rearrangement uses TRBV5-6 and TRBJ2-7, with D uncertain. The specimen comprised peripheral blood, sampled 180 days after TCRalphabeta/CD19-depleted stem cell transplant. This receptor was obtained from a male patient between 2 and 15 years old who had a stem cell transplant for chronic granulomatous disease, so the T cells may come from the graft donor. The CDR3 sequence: CASSLNSQPTYF. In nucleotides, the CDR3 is TGTGCCAGCAGCTTGAACAGCCAACCTACGTACTTC.